Reported below is one TCR beta chain. The entry originates in a study of T cells expressing NK-cell markers. Study background: Obtained from sorted CD3+CD56+NKG2C+, CD3+CD56+NKG2C- and CD3+CD56-NKG2C+ T cells were the TCR beta repertoires. One of eight sequenced donors was HCMV-seronegative; the other seven were seropositive.

Reanalyzing the 5' RACE reads, TCRdb keeps one entry per CDR3 protein, without DNA. The clone table shows 300,000 to 450,000 distinct CDR3 sequences, with the ten largest holding roughly 5.4%. The sequence came from a man aged 18 to 70 in good health. What was sequenced was blood T cells: a sorted CD56 or NKG2C T cell subset, CD4+ or CD8+ T cells, or bulk PBMC T cells (not recorded which).

The CDR3 protein is CASRLSGGIPGETQYF. V and J are TRBV7-6 and TRBJ2-5; the D gene TCRdb calls, TRBD1, cannot be checked with no DNA. This CDR3 comprises 16 residues. The V gene's germline CDR1 is SGHVS and CDR2 FNYEAQ.